This T cell receptor beta chain was recorded in a study of early T cells in non-severe SARS-CoV-2 infection. About the study: Unsorted whole blood bulk RNA was sequenced, with unpaired chains. Whole-study results and caveats: VDJdb matching favored anti-spike CD8 responses, missing private and CD4 specificities.

Regarding this clonotype: The antigen remains unidentified.

Unique molecular identifiers were attached to individual cDNA molecules. Using its own MiXCR run on the 5' RACE reads, TCRdb lists one record per CDR3 protein. The data show about 100,000 distinct CDR3 sequences, around 14% seen once. The CDR3 runs to 17 residues. Germline values: CDR1 SGHRS, CDR2 YFSETQ. With 4 bases removed from V and 1 base from J, the gap between germline ends came to 15 bases. The sample was whole blood. The chain combines TRBV5-1 with TRBJ2-6; tentative D call: TRBD1 (5 bases). This TCR was recovered from an adult who was a healthcare worker with PCR-confirmed SARS-CoV-2 infection or an uninfected control (not recorded which). The CDR3 spells CASSLTARRSGANVLTF. The CDR3 region has the DNA TGCGCCAGCAGCCTGACAGCGCGGAGATCTGGGGCCAACGTCCTGACTTTC.